This passage covers 8 T cell receptor beta chains from one sample sequenced in a study of T cell repertoires in ileal Crohn's disease. Libraries were prepared by immunoSEQ multiplex PCR; TCRdb keeps only in-frame clonotypes and omits some of them. Here the sample spans 13,000 to 15,000 clones, around 80% being singletons. The sequenced sample consisted of ileal tissue. These receptors all stem from an adult with Crohn's disease.

This rearrangement joins TRBV5-6 to TRBJ2-3; D is perhaps TRBD2 (6 bases). Trimming removed 4 bases at V and 0 bases at J, with 12 bases between. The CDR3 consists of 15 residues. CDR1 SGHDT and CDR2 YYEEEE come from the germline V gene. The CDR3 spells CASSLSGPSTDTQYF. The CDR3 coding sequence is TGTGCCAGCAGCCTTAGCGGCCCAAGCACAGATACGCAGTATTTT.

This chain connects TRBV6-6 to TRBJ2-5; D gene unclear. The ends were cut back, 10 bases at V and 5 bases at J, with 8 bases in the middle. This CDR3 spans 10 amino acids. CDR1 MNHNY and CDR2 SVGAGI come from the germline V gene (reference sequence). The CDR3 spells CATGRETQYF. CDR3 in DNA: TGTGCCACGGGTCGGGAGACCCAGTACTTC.

The J gene is TRBJ1-6, the V gene TRBV28; 7 nucleotides line up with TRBD1. The V gene's germline CDR1 is MDHEN and CDR2 SYDVKM. With 6 bases clipped from V and 11 bases from J, the junction kept 13 bases outside the gene matches. There are 15 residues in the CDR3. CDR3 amino acids: CASSPRQGSRPPLHF. The CDR3 bases are TGTGCCAGCAGCCCCAGACAGGGAAGTAGGCCACCCCTCCACTTT.

The chain couples TRBV30 to TRBJ1-2; D is uncertain. This CDR3 has 12 residues. Germline CDR1 GTSNPN, CDR2 SVGIG (reference sequence). The ends were cut back, 1 base at V and 3 bases at J, with 6 bases in the middle. This CDR3 reads CAWSDTDYGYTF. The CDR3 coding sequence is TGTGCCTGGAGTGACACCGACTATGGCTACACCTTC.

This clone occurred a few times. This sequence joins TRBV4-1 and TRBJ2-3; TRBD2 matches at 8 bases. V gave up 2 bases and J gave up 4 bases; unmatched junction bases: 20. Per germline, CDR1 MGHRA and CDR2 YSYEKL. The CDR3 spans 20 residues. CDR3 bases: TGCGCCAGCAGCCAATTTGGGTCTCTCGGCAGCGGGGGAATCTCAGATACGCAGTATTTT. It encodes CASSQFGSLGSGGISDTQYF.

The chain joins TRBV9 to TRBJ1-6; unclear D gene. Trimming took 1 base from V and 7 from J, leaving 18 bases between them. Germline CDR1 SGDLS, CDR2 YYNGEE. This CDR3 spans 17 amino acids. In DNA form, the CDR3 reads TGTGCCAGCAGCGTAAGGGCAGACTCTAGCGGCAATTCACCCCTCCACTTT. It encodes CASSVRADSSGNSPLHF.

This chain links TRBV5-1 with TRBJ2-6; D not certain. Germline V lookup: CDR1 SGHRS, CDR2 YFSETQ. The CDR3 totals 15 residues. V lost 4 bases, J lost 0 bases, and 8 bases lay in between. CDR3 residues: CASSQQSSGANVLTF. CDR3 DNA: TGCGCCAGCAGCCAACAGAGCTCTGGGGCCAACGTCCTGACTTTC.

The chain is built from TRBV4-2 and TRBJ2-6; no clear D gene. This CDR3 is built from 15 residues. Deletions cut 4 bases from V and 4 bases from J, with 11 bases between. Germline CDR1 and CDR2: LGHNA and YNFKEQ. CDR3 residues: CASSLQPSGANVLTF. The DNA of the CDR3 is TGTGCCAGCAGCCTACAGCCGTCGGGGGCCAACGTCCTGACTTTC.